This T cell receptor beta chain originates from a study of blood T cell repertoires in COVID-19 (dated by TCRdb to about 2020). Looking at the study overall: Samples from collaborators originated in the United States, Italy and Spain and spanned both the acute and convalescent phases of COVID-19. Sample metadata almost always included a de-identified subject ID, COVID-19 status, age in years and sex. Subjects who had been exposed to COVID-19, were actively infected with it, or had recovered from it provided the deeply sampled blood TCRbeta repertoires that made up the dataset. The samples were drawn from the first 160 participants of the ongoing ImmuneRACE study and from more than 1,000 subjects provided by 6 global collaborators. The repertoires were released in a freely available public database intended as a resource for research on the immune response to SARS-CoV-2. HLA class I and class II types, where available, came from metadata supplied by the sample provider rather than from assay-based typing. The material from the prospective study consisted of cDNA or gDNA derived from T cells, B-cell-depleted T cells, or PBMCs. What the work shows at the level of the full study, not this receptor alone: Clinical and demographic metadata were provided uncurated, with the amount varying by source and participant.

The CDR3 goes from the cysteine to the phenylalanine over 15 residues. Only the CDR3 DNA stays, 45 bases, in frame from base 1. Trimming takes 5 bases off V and 5 bases off J; junction bases not matched to a gene: 12. Sequences MNHEY (CDR1) and SVGEGT (CDR2) are obtained from the germline V gene. Participants in the prospective study were enrolled through a virtual design, were aged 18 to 89 years, and lived in under 25 United States geographic areas. In the prospective study, participants were assigned to cohorts based on the clinical history participants reported in a screening survey and a study questionnaire. In the prospective study, whole blood, serum and a nasopharyngeal or oropharyngeal swab were collected from each participant by mobile phlebotomists. Prospective study participants could optionally give additional blood draws and questionnaires over an approximately two-month period. Before DNA extraction, prospective study blood samples were shipped either frozen or at room temperature.

TCRbeta CDR3 regions were amplified from genomic DNA by means of the immunoSEQ Assay, a bias-controlled multiplex PCR. The source study handled its data this way. Nucleated cell counts per sample were estimated from amplification of reference gene primers within the assay. To quantify the absolute abundance of each unique TCRbeta CDR3 rearrangement, sequence reads were collapsed and filtered. For each sample, productive Simpson clonality was calculated by taking the square root of Simpson's diversity index across productive rearrangements. TCRdb carries this immuneACCESS record with in-frame sequences only. Its versions omit some clonotypes, under half of them owing to an unresolved V gene in the studies checked, with the rest unexplained. D and trimming were read from the DNA, whereas the V and J calls and clone size are those reported in that table. Present in this sample are over 200,000 clones, 81% of which were seen just once. The ten biggest clones cover more than 8.5% of the sample.

Concerning this clone: What this receptor recognizes is not known. No much larger clonotype is one base removed from it; base qualities were not supplied.

Sequencing input: PBMCs or T cells enriched from blood (not recorded which). Rearrangement joined TRBV6-2 or TRBV6-3 to TRBJ2-7, and 7 junctional nucleotides match TRBD2. This receptor was obtained from a woman between 45 and 60 years old with acute COVID-19. The nucleotides are TGTGCCAGCAGTCTTTTTGCGGGAGTGGTAGACGAGCAGTACTTC. Its protein product is CASSLFAGVVDEQYF.